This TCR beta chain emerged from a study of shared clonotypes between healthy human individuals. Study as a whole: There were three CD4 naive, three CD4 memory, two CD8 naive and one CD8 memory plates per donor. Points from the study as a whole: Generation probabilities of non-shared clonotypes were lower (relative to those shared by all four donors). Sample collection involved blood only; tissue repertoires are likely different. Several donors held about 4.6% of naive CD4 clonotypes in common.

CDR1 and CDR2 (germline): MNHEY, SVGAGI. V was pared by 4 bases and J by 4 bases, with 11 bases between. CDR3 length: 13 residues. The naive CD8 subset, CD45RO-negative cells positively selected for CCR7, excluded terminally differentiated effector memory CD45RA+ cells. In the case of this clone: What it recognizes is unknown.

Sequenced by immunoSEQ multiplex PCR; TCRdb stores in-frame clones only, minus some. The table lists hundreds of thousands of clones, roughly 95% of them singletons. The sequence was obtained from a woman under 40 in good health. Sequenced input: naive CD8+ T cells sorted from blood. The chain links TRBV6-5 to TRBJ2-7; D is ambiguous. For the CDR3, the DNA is TGTGCCAGCAGTTGGGGTACAGCTTACGAGCAGTACTTC. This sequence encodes CASSWGTAYEQYF.